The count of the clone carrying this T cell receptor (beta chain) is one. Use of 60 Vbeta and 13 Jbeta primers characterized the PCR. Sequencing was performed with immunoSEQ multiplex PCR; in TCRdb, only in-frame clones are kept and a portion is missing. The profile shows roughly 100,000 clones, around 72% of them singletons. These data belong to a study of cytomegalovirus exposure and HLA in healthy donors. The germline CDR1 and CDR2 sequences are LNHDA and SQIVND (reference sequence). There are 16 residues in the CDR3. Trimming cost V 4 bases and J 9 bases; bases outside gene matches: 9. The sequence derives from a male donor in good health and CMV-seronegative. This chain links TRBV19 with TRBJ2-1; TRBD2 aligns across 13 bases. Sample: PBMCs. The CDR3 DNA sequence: TGTGCCAGTAGTAACAATGGACTAGCGGGAGAGGGTGAGCAGTTCTTC. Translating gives CASSNNGLAGEGEQFF.